The T cell receptor (beta chain) under discussion was sequenced for a study of cytomegalovirus exposure and HLA in healthy donors. PCR primers comprised 60 Vbeta and 13 Jbeta primers. TCRdb's copy holds only in-frame clones and misses some; the assay was immunoSEQ multiplex PCR. The table includes approximately 250,000 clones, about 88% detected once. CDR3 length equals 13 residues. Trimming removed 5 bases from V and 0 bases from J, with 10 bases in between. Germline V gives CDR1 SQVTM, CDR2 ANQGSEA. The sequence was obtained from a girl aged 2 to 10 in good health and CMV-seronegative. The chain employs TRBV29-1 and TRBJ1-1; no clear D gene. The sequencing input was PBMCs. CDR3: CSVTASLNTEAFF. DNA of the CDR3: TGCAGCGTTACCGCAAGCCTGAACACTGAAGCTTTCTTT. Variable domain in full (rest from reference TRBV29-1 and TRBJ1-1): SAVISQKPSRDICQRGTSLTIQCQVDSQVTMMFWYRQQPGQSLTLIATANQGSEATYESGFVIDKFPISRPNLTFSTLTVSNMSPEDSSIYLCSVTASLNTEAFFGQGTRLTVV.